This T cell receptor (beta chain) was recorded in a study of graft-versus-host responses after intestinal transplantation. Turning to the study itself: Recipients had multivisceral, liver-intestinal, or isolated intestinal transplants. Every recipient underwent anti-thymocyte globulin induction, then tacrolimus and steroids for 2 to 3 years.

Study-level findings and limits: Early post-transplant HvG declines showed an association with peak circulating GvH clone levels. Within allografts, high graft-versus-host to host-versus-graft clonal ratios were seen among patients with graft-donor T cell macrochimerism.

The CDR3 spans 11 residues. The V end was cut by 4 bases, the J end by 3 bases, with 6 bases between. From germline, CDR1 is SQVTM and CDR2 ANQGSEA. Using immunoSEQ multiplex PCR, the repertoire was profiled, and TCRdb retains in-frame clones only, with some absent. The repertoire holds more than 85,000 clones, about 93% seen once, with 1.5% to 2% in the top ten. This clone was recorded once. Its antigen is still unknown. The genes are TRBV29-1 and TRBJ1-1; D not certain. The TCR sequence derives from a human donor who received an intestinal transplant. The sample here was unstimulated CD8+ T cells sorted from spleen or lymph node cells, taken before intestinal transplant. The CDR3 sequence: CSVGLYTEAFF. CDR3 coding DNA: TGCAGCGTTGGCCTATACACTGAAGCTTTCTTT.